One and the same sample provided the 12 T cell receptor beta chains below, sequenced in a study of shared T cell receptors in the human thymus. Using immunoSEQ multiplex PCR, the repertoire was profiled, and TCRdb retains in-frame clones only, with some absent. The repertoire holds some 760,000 clones, with 70% to 90% as singletons. This sample was also put to use in a study of human thymus T cells.

Sequenced material: thymocytes. The receptors originated from a girl younger than two with a congenital heart defect.

The chain employs TRBV28 and TRBJ1-1, with D unresolved. The CDR3 extends over 12 amino acids. V lost 2 bases to trimming and J lost 2 bases, with 3 bases between them. Germline V gives CDR1 MDHEN, CDR2 SYDVKM. CDR3 sequence (DNA): TGTGCCAGCAGTTTACCAAACACTGAAGCTTTCTTT. Translating gives CASSLPNTEAFF.

This chain joins TRBV4-3 and TRBJ1-5; D is ambiguous. This CDR3 contains 19 residues. V lost 1 base to trimming and J lost 0 bases, with 19 bases between them. The germline V gene encodes CDR1 LGHNA and CDR2 YSLEER. The CDR3, as DNA: TGCGCCAGCAGCCAAGGCCTTGCGGGCCCGAGCTATAGCAATCAGCCCCAGCATTTT. This sequence encodes CASSQGLAGPSYSNQPQHF.

The genes are TRBV7-9 and TRBJ2-7, with 7 bases identical to TRBD1. Germline CDR1 and CDR2: SEHNR and FQNEAQ (reference sequence). The CDR3 runs 12 residues. The V segment lost 5 bases and the J segment 7 bases; nucleotides outside the gene matches: 5. The CDR3 is CASSPGQEEQYF. The CDR3 DNA reads TGTGCCAGCAGCCCCGGACAGGAGGAGCAGTACTTC.

The J gene is TRBJ2-3, the V gene TRBV27, with D perhaps matching TRBD2 (5 bases). V lost 2 bases and J lost 3, with 15 bases in between. Germline CDR1 reads MNHEY; CDR2 reads SMNVEV (reference sequence). CDR3 length equals 16 residues. CDR3 protein: CASSLRGMGETDTQYF. CDR3 DNA: TGTGCCAGCAGTTTACGGGGTATGGGTGAAACAGATACGCAGTATTTT.

This sequence joins TRBV18 and TRBJ2-5, with 7 bases fitting TRBD2. CDR1 KGHSH and CDR2 LQKENI come from the germline V gene. J gave up 5 bases and V 3 bases, and 6 bases lay outside the gene matches. This CDR3 is built from 14 residues. In DNA, the CDR3 is TGTGCCAGCTCACCCGGCGGGGGACGGGAGACCCAGTACTTC. Translating gives CASSPGGGRETQYF. Full variable domain (outside the CDR3, taken from reference TRBV18 and TRBJ2-5): NAGVMQNPRHLVRRRGQEARLRCSPMKGHSHVYWYRQLPEEGLKFMVYLQKENIIDESGMPKERFSAEFPKEGPSILRIQQVVRGDSAAYFCASSPGGGRETQYFGPGTRLLVL.

This chain links TRBV5-1 with TRBJ1-2, with D perhaps TRBD1 (6 bases). CDR1 SGHRS and CDR2 YFSETQ come from the germline V gene. Trimming took off 0 bases at V and 8 bases at J, with 14 bases between the two ends. The CDR3 runs to 14 residues. The CDR3 protein is CASSLVFRGGGYTF. The CDR3 nucleotides are TGCGCCAGCAGCTTGGTATTCAGGGGCGGGGGCTACACCTTC.

This clone is a singleton in its sample. The rearrangement links TRBV4-3 to TRBJ1-2, with 7 bases that match TRBD1. Germline V gene sequence: CDR1 LGHNA, CDR2 YSLEER. J lost 4 bases, V lost 1 base, and 3 bases had no gene match. This CDR3 region has 14 residues. This chain's CDR3 is CASSQGRGPYGYTF. The DNA of the CDR3 is TGCGCCAGCAGCCAAGGGAGGGGGCCCTATGGCTACACCTTC.

This chain connects TRBV7-9 to TRBJ1-2; a possible D gene is TRBD1 (6 bases). V gave up 5 bases and J gave up 2 bases, with 12 bases separating them. The germline V gene encodes CDR1 SEHNR and CDR2 FQNEAQ (reference sequence). The CDR3 consists of 14 residues. CDR3 residues: CASSLGQRNYGYTF. The CDR3 region has the DNA TGTGCCAGCAGCCTAGGACAGAGGAACTATGGCTACACCTTC.

V and J are TRBV11-2 and TRBJ1-4, with D perhaps matching TRBD1 (6 bases). Per germline, CDR1 SGHAT and CDR2 FQNNGV. The CDR3 length is 13 residues. V dropped 4 bases and J dropped 8 bases, with 11 bases sitting between them. In DNA, the CDR3 is TGTGCCAGCAGCTGGGGACACGAGGAAAAACTGTTTTTT. This codes for CASSWGHEEKLFF.

This chain links TRBV4-3 with TRBJ1-2; 7 bases are a match to TRBD1. The junction had 20 bases not matched to a gene; V was cut back by 3 bases and J by 7 bases. Germline V gene sequence: CDR1 LGHNA, CDR2 YSLEER. The CDR3 extends over 18 amino acids. CDR3 amino acids: CASSQSTNLDEGACGYTF. Written as DNA, the CDR3 is TGCGCCAGCAGCCAGTCCACCAATCTTGATGAGGGGGCGTGTGGCTACACCTTC.

The chain links TRBV7-2 to TRBJ1-2, with unresolved D. The CDR3 is made up of 12 amino acids. Trimming removed 5 bases at V and 4 bases at J, with 8 bases between. From germline, CDR1 is SGHTA and CDR2 FQGNSA. The DNA of the CDR3 is TGTGCCAGCAGCGTCCGGGGCTATGGCTACACCTTC. Translated, it gives CASSVRGYGYTF. Complete variable domain (other parts from reference TRBV7-2 and TRBJ1-2): GAGVSQSPSNKVTEKGKDVELRCDPISGHTALYWYRQSLGQGLEFLIYFQGNSAPDKSGLPSDRFSAERTGGSVSTLTIQRTQQEDSAVYLCASSVRGYGYTFGSGTRLTVV.

V is TRBV10-2 and J is TRBJ2-7; D remains unclear. Germline CDR1 reads WSHSY; CDR2 reads SAAADI. V lost 0 bases and J 0 bases, leaving 6 bases between the germline ends. The CDR3 consists of 14 residues. CDR3 sequence: CASSESRVSYEQYF. CDR3 coding DNA: TGCGCCAGCAGTGAGTCGCGTGTCTCCTACGAGCAGTACTTC.